One sample yielded the 8 T cell receptor beta chains listed below, sequenced in a study of cytomegalovirus exposure and HLA in healthy donors. Researchers ran the PCR with 60 Vbeta and 13 Jbeta primers. The method was immunoSEQ multiplex PCR; TCRdb's version includes in-frame clones alone and lacks a portion of them. The data show approximately 170,000 clones, roughly four fifths seen once. The sequenced material came from PBMCs. The receptor set was obtained from a man in his forties in good health and CMV-seronegative.

The chain employs TRBV5-1 and TRBJ2-7, with 8 nucleotides matching TRBD2. CDR3 length: 16 residues. Germline loops: CDR1 SGHRS, CDR2 YFSETQ. The J segment lost 4 bases and the V segment lost 0 bases, leaving 9 bases of the junction unmatched. The CDR3 protein is CASSLVTGGPGYEQYF. The CDR3 coding sequence is TGCGCCAGCAGCTTGGTAACGGGAGGGCCGGGGTACGAGCAGTACTTC. The complete variable domain, with remaining parts taken from reference TRBV5-1 and TRBJ2-7, reads KAGVTQTPRYLIKTRGQQVTLSCSPISGHRSVSWYQQTPGQGLQFLFEYFSETQRNKGNFPGRFSGRQFSNSRSEMNVSTLELGDSALYLCASSLVTGGPGYEQYFGPGTRLTVT.

This clone has only a few counts. J is TRBJ1-1 and V is TRBV7-3; D call uncertain. V shed 3 bases and J shed 7 bases, with 12 bases lying between them. Germline assignment: CDR1 SGHTA and CDR2 FQGTGA. CDR3 length: 13 residues. The DNA for the CDR3 is TGTGCCAGCAGCTTGGAGGACGGAGGTGAAGCTTTCTTT. It specifies CASSLEDGGEAFF.

The chain has TRBV5-4 and TRBJ2-1, with a weak D call TRBD2 (6 bases). The CDR3 is 17 amino acids. Trimming shortened V by 4 bases and J by 4 bases, and 21 bases separated the two germline ends. Germline V gene sequence: CDR1 SGHNT, CDR2 YYREEE (reference sequence). The CDR3 DNA is TGTGCCAGCAGCCTGGGGACGCCGAGAGGGACTTACAATGAGCAGTTCTTC. Translation gives CASSLGTPRGTYNEQFF. Full variable domain (rest looked up from reference TRBV5-4 and TRBJ2-1): ETGVTQSPTHLIKTRGQQVTLRCSSQSGHNTVSWYQQALGQGPQFIFQYYREEENGRGNFPPRFSGLQFPNYSSELNVNALELDDSALYLCASSLGTPRGTYNEQFFGPGTRLTVL.

Comment on this clone: The same CDR3 is also encoded by other DNA sequences in this sample. V and J are TRBV7-9 and TRBJ1-5; the D is unclear. Germline loops: CDR1 SEHNR, CDR2 FQNEAQ (reference sequence). The CDR3 totals 15 residues. Trimming pared 1 base from V and 2 bases from J, leaving 9 bases between. CDR3 residues: CASSLGRGGNQPQHF. CDR3 DNA sequence: TGTGCCAGCAGCTTAGGCAGAGGTGGCAATCAGCCCCAGCATTTT.

This clone was detected a few times. This rearrangement joins TRBV9 to TRBJ2-1; TRBD2 is a possible D gene (6 bases). Trimming shortened V by 0 bases and J by 2 bases, and 12 bases separated the two germline ends. The CDR3 contains 16 residues. Germline V gene sequence: CDR1 SGDLS, CDR2 YYNGEE. The CDR3 nucleotides are TGTGCCAGCAGCGTAGAGGTTAGCGGAACCTACAATGAGCAGTTCTTC. It is translated as CASSVEVSGTYNEQFF.

This clone is a singleton in its sample. The V call is TRBV13, the J call TRBJ1-1; 10 bases match TRBD1. CDR3 length: 15 amino acids. The V segment lost 1 base and the J segment 5 bases; nucleotides outside the gene matches: 4. The germline V gene has CDR1 PRHDT and CDR2 FYEKMQ (reference sequence). The DNA for the CDR3 is TGTGCCAGCAGCTTAGAAAGGACAGGGGGAACTGAAGCTTTCTTT. This codes for CASSLERTGGTEAFF.

The CDR3 reads CASSLTGTGDLNTEAFF. CDR3 sequence (DNA): TGCGCCAGCAGCTTGACCGGGACAGGGGACCTGAACACTGAAGCTTTCTTT. The genes are TRBV5-1 and TRBJ1-1; 10 nucleotides agree with TRBD1. Germline V gene lookup returns CDR1 SGHRS and CDR2 YFSETQ. There are 17 residues in the CDR3. Losses at the gene ends were 1 base for V and 0 bases for J; bases not matched to a gene: 6. The full variable domain, in which reference TRBV5-1 and TRBJ1-1 provide the parts outside the CDR3, is KAGVTQTPRYLIKTRGQQVTLSCSPISGHRSVSWYQQTPGQGLQFLFEYFSETQRNKGNFPGRFSGRQFSNSRSEMNVSTLELGDSALYLCASSLTGTGDLNTEAFFGQGTRLTVV.

V usage is TRBV6-5 and J usage is TRBJ1-1; 8 nucleotides line up with TRBD1. After removal of 7 bases from V and 0 bases from J, the junction contained 4 bases not matched to a gene. This CDR3 region has 14 residues. CDR1 is MNHEY, CDR2 SVGAGI, per germline. The DNA of the CDR3 is TGTGCCAGCACTAGACAGGGGATGAACACTGAAGCTTTCTTT. Protein product: CASTRQGMNTEAFF.